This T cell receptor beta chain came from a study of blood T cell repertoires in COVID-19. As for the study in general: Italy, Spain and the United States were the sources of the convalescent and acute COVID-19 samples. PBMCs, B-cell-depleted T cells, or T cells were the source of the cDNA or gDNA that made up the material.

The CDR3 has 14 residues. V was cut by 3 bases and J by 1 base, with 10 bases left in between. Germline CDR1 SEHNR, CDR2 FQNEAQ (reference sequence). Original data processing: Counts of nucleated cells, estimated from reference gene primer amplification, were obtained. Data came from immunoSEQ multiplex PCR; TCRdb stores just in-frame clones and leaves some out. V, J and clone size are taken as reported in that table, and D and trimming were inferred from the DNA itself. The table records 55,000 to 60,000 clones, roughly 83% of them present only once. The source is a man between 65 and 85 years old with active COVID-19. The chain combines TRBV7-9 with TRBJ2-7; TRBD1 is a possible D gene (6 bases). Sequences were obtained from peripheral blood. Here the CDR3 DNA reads TGTGCCAGCAGCTTTCTCGGACAGTCCTACGAGCAGTACTTC. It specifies CASSFLGQSYEQYF.